These 19 T cell receptor beta chains share one sample of origin, sequenced in a study of T cell responses to AZD1222 COVID-19 vaccine. Repertoires were generated with immunoSEQ multiplex PCR, while TCRdb's copy carries only in-frame clones and drops some. This sample has 150,000 to 180,000 clones, with about 88% found just once. Sequencing was performed on peripheral blood, taken on day 0 of AZD1222 vaccination. These receptors all come from an adult in good health.

The J gene is TRBJ1-4, the V gene TRBV2, with 9 bases that match TRBD1. CDR3 length: 19 residues. CDR1 SNHLY and CDR2 FYNNEI come from the germline V gene. Trimming cost V 6 bases and J 0 bases; bases outside gene matches: 14. CDR3 sequence reads: CASSVNRGPFISTNEKLFF. CDR3 bases: TGTGCCAGCAGCGTTAACAGGGGGCCTTTCATTTCAACTAATGAAAAACTGTTTTTT.

This rearrangement joins TRBV7-8 to TRBJ1-1; D possibly corresponds to TRBD1 (6 bases). Trimming took off 8 bases at V and 1 base at J, with 17 bases between the two ends. This CDR3 contains 15 residues. Germline V gives CDR1 SGHVS, CDR2 FQNEAQ. CDR3: CASSHRDISNTEAFF. CDR3 nucleotides: TGTGCCAGCTCACACCGGGACATATCGAACACTGAAGCTTTCTTT.

This rearrangement joins TRBV30 to TRBJ2-7; D is ambiguous. Germline V gives CDR1 GTSNPN, CDR2 SVGIG (reference sequence). The CDR3 is 15 residues long. Trimming removed 0 bases from V and 0 bases from J, with 12 bases in between. Here the CDR3 DNA reads TGTGCCTGGAGTGTACGGTCACTCCTCTCCTACGAGCAGTACTTC. Its translation: CAWSVRSLLSYEQYF.

The V and J genes are TRBV5-1 and TRBJ2-3; tentative D call: TRBD2 (6 bases). Trimming removed 6 bases at V and 0 bases at J, with 14 bases between. Germline CDR1 reads SGHRS; CDR2 reads YFSETQ. This CDR3 comprises 15 residues. CDR3 nucleotides: TGCGCCAGCACCCTGGGCGGGATAAGCACAGATACGCAGTATTTT. Its translation is CASTLGGISTDTQYF.

In its sample, this clone was seen a few times. V and J are TRBV7-9 and TRBJ2-5; TRBD2 might be the D (5 bases). The V and J ends lost 5 bases and 4 bases respectively, with 20 bases between them. Germline V gives CDR1 SEHNR, CDR2 FQNEAQ (reference sequence). This CDR3 spans 16 amino acids. The chain's CDR3 is CASSVSGGLKGETQYF. DNA for the CDR3: TGTGCCAGCAGCGTCTCCGGTGGACTCAAAGGAGAGACCCAGTACTTC.

The rearrangement joins TRBV14 to TRBJ1-4; no clear D gene. The germline V and J ends were trimmed by 4 bases and 9 bases, with 12 bases remaining between them. CDR1 and CDR2 from the germline V gene are SGHDN and FVKESK. The CDR3 is made up of 13 amino acids. The CDR3 loop reads CASSPGPSQKLFF. In DNA, the CDR3 is TGTGCCAGCAGCCCCGGACCGAGTCAAAAACTGTTTTTT. Combining the CDR3 with reference TRBV14 and TRBJ1-4 gives the whole variable domain EAGVTQFPSHSVIEKGQTVTLRCDPISGHDNLYWYRRVMGKEIKFLLHFVKESKQDESGMPNNRFLAERTGGTYSTLKVQPAELEDSGVYFCASSPGPSQKLFFGSGTQLSVL.

The gene calls are TRBV7-8 and TRBJ2-7; 10 bases align to TRBD1. Per germline, CDR1 SGHVS and CDR2 FQNEAQ. The CDR3 has 14 residues. J was trimmed by 5 bases and V by 4 bases; bases with no gene match: 5. The CDR3 is CASSSAGTGDEQYF. In nucleotides, the CDR3 is TGTGCCAGCAGCTCTGCCGGGACAGGGGACGAGCAGTACTTC.

The CDR3, as DNA: TGTGCCAGCAGCCGGTGGACAGGGGAGGGGATCCATAGCGGCAATCAGCCCCAGCATTTT. It is translated as CASSRWTGEGIHSGNQPQHF. V is TRBV5-8 and J is TRBJ1-5; 9 bases align to TRBD1. CDR3 length equals 20 residues. Germline assignment: CDR1 SGHTS and CDR2 YDEGEE. V lost 4 bases and J lost 2; bases outside the gene matches: 19.

The J gene is TRBJ2-3, the V gene TRBV11-2; 11 bases match TRBD2. The CDR3 is 15 residues long. The ends lost 2 bases at V and 3 bases at J; junction bases unmatched: 1. Looked up from germline, CDR1 is SGHAT and CDR2 is FQNNGV. CDR3 region: CASSLRLAGTDTQYF. The DNA for the CDR3 is TGTGCCAGCAGCTTACGACTAGCGGGGACAGATACGCAGTATTTT.

The CDR3 DNA follows: TGTGCCAGCAGTTTAGCGGGGGGGGGACAGCCCCAGCATTTT. Translation gives CASSLAGGGQPQHF. This chain connects TRBV27 to TRBJ1-5, with a tentative D call TRBD1 (5 bases). CDR3 size: 14 residues. Looked up from germline, CDR1 is MNHEY and CDR2 is SMNVEV (reference sequence). The V end lost 2 bases, the J end lost 7 bases, and 12 bases lay between the germline ends.

The sample holds one count of this clone. The chain has TRBV12-3 or TRBV12-4 and TRBJ1-6; 10 nucleotides match TRBD1. The CDR3 contains 13 residues. Losses at the gene ends were 8 bases for V and 6 bases for J; bases not matched to a gene: 1. CDR3 protein: CASGTGVNSPLHF. The CDR3 DNA sequence: TGTGCCAGCGGGACAGGGGTTAATTCACCCCTCCACTTT.

CDR3 DNA: TGCGCCAGCAGCCAAGACGGGGTGGGAGTTGGTGAGACCCAGTACTTC. Its protein is CASSQDGVGVGETQYF. This sequence joins TRBV4-3 and TRBJ2-5; a weak D match, TRBD2 (5 bases). The V gene lost 0 bases and the J gene lost 5 bases, with 16 bases spanning the gap. This CDR3 comprises 16 residues. CDR1 is LGHNA and CDR2 is YSLEER in the germline V gene.

The rearrangement joins TRBV2 to TRBJ1-5; 9 bases agree with TRBD1. The CDR3 extends over 14 amino acids. CDR1 and CDR2 from the germline V gene are SNHLY and FYNNEI. The trim removed 4 bases at V and 7 bases at J, leaving 5 bases unmatched. CDR3 sequence (DNA): TGTGCCAGCAGTGGAACAGGGGGCAGGCAGCCCCAGCATTTT. This translates into CASSGTGGRQPQHF.

This chain links TRBV9 with TRBJ1-3; TRBD1 matches at 8 bases. The germline V gene encodes CDR1 SGDLS and CDR2 YYNGEE. The CDR3 covers 17 residues. Trimming took 1 base from V and 0 from J; bases not matched to a gene: 6. CDR3 loop: CASSVPRQGYSGNTIYF. CDR3 nucleotides: TGTGCCAGCAGCGTACCTCGACAGGGGTACTCTGGAAACACCATATATTTT.

This clone has only one observation. V gene TRBV4-1 combines with J gene TRBJ1-2; no clear D. The germline V and J ends were trimmed by 3 bases and 1 base, with 15 bases remaining between them. The CDR3 consists of 16 residues. Germline V gene sequence: CDR1 MGHRA, CDR2 YSYEKL. CDR3: CASSHSDRQNNYGYTF. CDR3 sequence (DNA): TGCGCCAGCAGCCATTCCGACCGTCAGAATAACTATGGCTACACCTTC.

V gene TRBV6-1 combines with J gene TRBJ2-7; D perhaps matches TRBD2 (6 bases). Germline CDR1 reads MNHNS; CDR2 reads SASEGT. Trimming removed 3 bases at V and 5 bases at J, with 14 bases between. This CDR3 is 14 amino acids long. The CDR3 DNA sequence: TGTGCCAGCAGTGACCCGGGACTCGGGGACGAGCAGTACTTC. Translated, it gives CASSDPGLGDEQYF.

The CDR3, as DNA: TGTGCCAGCAGCTTACGCCCAGGGGCCACTGAAGCTTTCTTT. Translating it yields CASSLRPGATEAFF. V and J are TRBV9 and TRBJ1-1; D is possibly TRBD1 (6 bases). The ends were cut back, 4 bases at V and 4 bases at J, with 14 bases in the middle. The V gene's germline CDR1 is SGDLS and CDR2 YYNGEE. The CDR3 is 14 residues long.

Details on this clone: Mismatch with germline at one junction end may stem from a read error. This chain uses TRBV7-8 with TRBJ1-4; D is uncertain. CDR3 length: 15 residues. Germline-derived CDR1 and CDR2 are SGHVS and FQNEAQ. The CDR3 sequence is CASSSQRRTNEQLFF. The DNA for the CDR3 is TGTGCCAGCAGCTCCCAACGGAGGACTAATGAACAACTGTTTTTT.

V usage is TRBV5-1 and J usage is TRBJ1-2, with D possibly matching TRBD1 (5 bases). Trimming cost V 0 bases and J 5 bases, with 11 bases left between them. The CDR3 has 14 residues. Germline loops: CDR1 SGHRS, CDR2 YFSETQ. The CDR3 loop reads CASSLAGGAYGYTF. CDR3 bases: TGCGCCAGCAGCTTGGCCGGCGGGGCTTATGGCTACACCTTC.